This entry lists 22 T cell receptor beta chains sequenced from one sample in a study of shared clonotypes between healthy human individuals. Cells designated naive CD8 were CD45RO-negative and were positively selected for CCR7, with terminally differentiated effector memory CD45RA+ cells excluded. TCRdb keeps only in-frame clones here, not all; method: immunoSEQ multiplex PCR. The repertoire has roughly 1,800,000 clones, approximately 95% of them found once; the top ten carry 1.2%. Sequenced material: naive CD8+ T cells sorted from blood. Receptors originate from a young man in good health.

The chain couples TRBV4-3 to TRBJ2-2; 7 bases agree with TRBD1. The V gene end was trimmed by 3 bases and the J gene end by 7 bases; junction bases not matched to a gene: 14. Germline-derived CDR1 and CDR2 are LGHNA and YSLEER. This CDR3 region has 17 residues. The CDR3 protein is CASSQASTGITGGELFF. The CDR3 DNA follows: TGCGCCAGCAGCCAGGCTTCGACAGGGATCACCGGCGGGGAGCTGTTTTTT.

This chain uses TRBV30 with TRBJ1-5; no reliable D call. V shed 0 bases and J shed 1 base, with 10 bases lying between them. The germline CDR1 and CDR2 sequences are GTSNPN and SVGIG (reference sequence). The CDR3 spans 15 residues. DNA of the CDR3: TGTGCCTGGAGTGTATCAGGAGTGAGCAATCAGCCCCAGCATTTT. Its protein product is CAWSVSGVSNQPQHF.

The chain joins TRBV5-1 to TRBJ2-5; TRBD2 matches 7 bases. J lost 0 bases, V lost 4 bases, and 3 bases had no gene match. This CDR3 has 14 amino acids. Germline V gene lookup returns CDR1 SGHRS and CDR2 YFSETQ. CDR3 residues: CASSPLADQETQYF. The CDR3 DNA is TGCGCCAGCAGCCCCCTAGCGGACCAAGAGACCCAGTACTTC.

The chain combines TRBV6-4 with TRBJ1-5; 8 bases are a match to TRBD1. V shed 5 bases, J shed 0 bases, and the junction held 15 bases outside the gene matches. From germline, CDR1 is MRHNA and CDR2 SNTAGT. This CDR3 is 19 amino acids long. CDR3 amino acids: CASSRFPGQVVYSNQPQHF. The DNA for the CDR3 is TGTGCCAGCAGTAGATTTCCGGGACAGGTAGTCTATAGCAATCAGCCCCAGCATTTT.

The chain uses TRBV5-6 and TRBJ2-7; 9 nucleotides match TRBD1. The ends lost 3 bases at V and 5 bases at J; junction bases unmatched: 6. Per the germline V gene, CDR1 is SGHDT and CDR2 is YYEEEE. The CDR3 length is 14 residues. The CDR3 spells CASSWGQGLDEQYF. The CDR3 coding sequence is TGTGCCAGCAGCTGGGGACAGGGTCTCGACGAGCAGTACTTC.

V is TRBV28 and J is TRBJ1-2, with TRBD1 identical over 7 bases. The CDR3 extends over 16 amino acids. With 6 bases clipped from V and 6 bases from J, the junction kept 16 bases outside the gene matches. In germline, CDR1 is MDHEN, CDR2 SYDVKM. The CDR3 loop is CASSLPPTGSLDGYTF. Written as DNA, the CDR3 is TGTGCCAGCAGCCTCCCGCCGACAGGGTCTTTGGATGGCTACACCTTC.

V usage is TRBV4-1 and J usage is TRBJ2-4; perhaps D is TRBD1 or TRBD2 (5 bases each). V dropped 0 bases and J dropped 1 base, with 13 bases sitting between them. In germline, CDR1 is MGHRA, CDR2 YSYEKL. The CDR3 consists of 17 residues. CDR3 bases: TGCGCCAGCAGCCAAGATTCCGGGGCCCTGGCCAAAAACATTCAGTACTTC. This codes for CASSQDSGALAKNIQYF.

This clone has a single count. The chain employs TRBV4-1 and TRBJ2-7, with TRBD2 identical over 13 bases. Germline values: CDR1 MGHRA, CDR2 YSYEKL. The CDR3 is 16 amino acids. V lost 0 bases and J lost 6; bases outside the gene matches: 5. The CDR3 is CASSQDPRTSGSEQYF. In DNA, the CDR3 is TGCGCCAGCAGCCAAGATCCTCGGACTAGCGGGAGCGAGCAGTACTTC.

The sample holds one count of this clone. The chain has TRBV27 and TRBJ2-5; D may be TRBD1 (6 bases). Germline V CDR1 and CDR2: MNHEY, SMNVEV (reference sequence). The CDR3 contains 16 residues. With 5 bases removed from V and 2 bases from J, the gap between germline ends came to 18 bases. The CDR3 spells CASSPTGPLGQETQYF. DNA of the CDR3: TGTGCCAGCAGTCCGACAGGACCCTTGGGGCAAGAGACCCAGTACTTC.

The V and J genes are TRBV4-3 and TRBJ2-7; D assignment may be TRBD1 or TRBD2 (6 bases each). The CDR3 extends over 16 amino acids. Germline loops: CDR1 LGHNA, CDR2 YSLEER. V gave up 0 bases and J gave up 2 bases, with 14 bases separating them. Here the CDR3 DNA reads TGCGCCAGCAGCCAAGAAGGGGGGTCCGGGACCTACGAGCAGTACTTC. Translation: CASSQEGGSGTYEQYF.

The CDR3 DNA sequence: TGCGCCAGCAGCCACTCTGAGAACACTGAAGCTTTCTTT. As protein: CASSHSENTEAFF. The chain is built from TRBV4-3 and TRBJ1-1; D gene uncertain. CDR1 and CDR2 from the germline V gene are LGHNA and YSLEER. This CDR3 spans 13 amino acids. V dropped 3 bases and J dropped 1 base, with 6 bases sitting between them.

This chain uses TRBV21-1 with TRBJ2-5; TRBD1 is taken as the D call from the table, unchecked against the DNA. TRBV21-1 is a recognized pseudogene. CDR3 length: 15 amino acids. The CDR3 DNA follows: TGTGCCAGCAGCACCCAATCCGGGACAGAAGAGACCCAGTACTTC. It is translated as CASSTQSGTEETQYF.

Concerning this clone itself: This same CDR3 is encoded by further DNA sequences in the sample. The chain recombines TRBV7-9 with TRBJ2-7; the D is unclear. With 3 bases removed from V and 6 bases from J, the gap between germline ends came to 6 bases. Germline CDR1 reads SEHNR; CDR2 reads FQNEAQ (reference sequence). The CDR3 covers 11 residues. Written as DNA, the CDR3 is TGTGCCAGCAGCTTTGGTGGCGAGCAGTACTTC. Translating gives CASSFGGEQYF.

The chain employs TRBV9 and TRBJ1-4, with 7 bases identical to TRBD1. The CDR3 sequence is 13 residues long. From germline, CDR1 is SGDLS and CDR2 YYNGEE. The ends lost 4 bases at V and 8 bases at J; junction bases unmatched: 5. CDR3 nucleotides: TGTGCCAGCAGCACCGACAGGGAAGAAAAACTGTTTTTT. Translation: CASSTDREEKLFF.

The J gene is TRBJ2-1, the V gene TRBV2; TRBD2 matches 8 bases. The CDR3 loop spans 16 amino acids. Germline values: CDR1 SNHLY, CDR2 FYNNEI. With 6 bases clipped from V and 2 bases from J, the junction kept 9 bases outside the gene matches. CDR3 residues: CASRQAGAPAYNEQFF. CDR3 nucleotides: TGTGCCAGCAGGCAAGCGGGAGCCCCCGCCTACAATGAGCAGTTCTTC. The full variable domain, completed using reference TRBV2 and TRBJ2-1, is EPEVTQTPSHQVTQMGQEVILRCVPISNHLYFYWYRQILGQKVEFLVSFYNNEISEKSEIFDDQFSVERPDGSNFTLKIRSTKLEDSAMYFCASRQAGAPAYNEQFFGPGTRLTVL.

There are many counts of this clone. This chain connects TRBV11-2 to TRBJ1-5, with D possibly matching TRBD1 (5 bases). Trimming removed 5 bases from V and 3 bases from J, with 14 bases in between. CDR3 length equals 15 residues. Germline values: CDR1 SGHAT, CDR2 FQNNGV. This CDR3 reads CASSPSGEFNQPQHF. DNA of the CDR3: TGTGCCAGCAGCCCGTCGGGGGAGTTCAATCAGCCCCAGCATTTT.

This sequence joins TRBV27 and TRBJ2-7, with TRBD2 matching 7 bases. Germline lookup yields CDR1 MNHEY and CDR2 SMNVEV (reference sequence). The CDR3 contains 14 residues. J was trimmed by 6 bases and V by 3 bases; bases with no gene match: 8. The CDR3 protein is CASSFETGGSEQYF. DNA for the CDR3: TGTGCCAGCAGTTTTGAGACGGGGGGTTCCGAGCAGTACTTC.

CDR3 region: CASSFLLPTHTDTQYF. CDR3 nucleotides: TGTGCCAGCAGTTTTCTACTCCCGACGCACACAGATACGCAGTATTTT. The J gene is TRBJ2-3, the V gene TRBV27; unclear D gene. V lost 3 bases and J lost 2, with 15 bases in between. CDR3 length equals 16 residues. Germline V CDR1 and CDR2: MNHEY, SMNVEV (reference sequence).

In regard to this clone: Other DNA sequences within the sample encode an identical CDR3. The chain is built from TRBV13 and TRBJ2-1, with TRBD1 as a possible D gene (5 bases). The CDR3 has 13 amino acids. Germline CDR1 reads PRHDT; CDR2 reads FYEKMQ (reference sequence). Trimming stripped 1 base from V and 6 bases from J, with 7 bases between. The CDR3 bases are TGTGCCAGCAGCTTAGAAGGGGCCAATGAGCAGTTCTTC. Encoded protein: CASSLEGANEQFF.

This chain links TRBV6-6 with TRBJ2-7, with D perhaps given as TRBD1 or TRBD2 (5 bases each). Looked up from germline, CDR1 is MNHNY and CDR2 is SVGAGI (reference sequence). CDR3 length equals 15 residues. Trimming took off 7 bases at V and 0 bases at J, with 16 bases between the two ends. The CDR3 protein is CASITGTGSSYEQYF. The CDR3 bases are TGTGCCAGCATTACTGGGACGGGGAGCTCCTACGAGCAGTACTTC.

The V call is TRBV4-2, the J call TRBJ2-3, with 9 positions matching TRBD1. Trimming at V came to 0 bases and at J to 2 bases, leaving 3 bases not matched to a gene. This CDR3 region has 16 residues. Per germline, CDR1 LGHNA and CDR2 YNFKEQ. This chain's CDR3 is CASSQEGQGFTDTQYF. In DNA form, the CDR3 reads TGTGCCAGCAGCCAAGAGGGACAGGGTTTCACAGATACGCAGTATTTT.

This chain joins TRBV10-3 and TRBJ2-1; possible D gene TRBD1, 6 bases. Between the trimmed V and J ends, which lost 2 bases and 0 bases, there was a span of 11 bases. The CDR3 consists of 16 residues. The germline gives CDR1 ENHRY, CDR2 SYGVKD. The CDR3 loop reads CAISEPGTRSYNEQFF. The CDR3 DNA reads TGTGCCATCAGTGAGCCCGGGACACGCTCCTACAATGAGCAGTTCTTC.